This entry lists 19 T cell receptor beta chains sequenced from one sample in a study of identical twins. A single record per CDR3 protein comes from TCRdb applying MiXCR to the 5' RACE reads. The table records under 400,000 distinct CDR3 sequences, around 9% of them present only once. Material for sequencing was naive T cells sorted from blood. The receptors shown here come from a woman aged 50 to 60 in good health.

This clonotype showed up just a few times. The chain carries TRBV5-5 and TRBJ2-7; D assignment may be TRBD1 or TRBD2 (5 bases each). In germline, CDR1 is SGHKS, CDR2 YYEKEE (reference sequence). The V end was cut by 0 bases, the J end by 0 bases, with 7 bases between. This CDR3 spans 14 amino acids. This CDR3 is CASSLGGNSYEQYV. The CDR3 bases are TGTGCCAGCAGCTTGGGGGGGAACTCCTACGAGCAGTACGTC.

V gene TRBV12-5 combines with J gene TRBJ2-5; no firm D call. The CDR3 contains 12 residues. Trimming stripped 6 bases from V and 5 bases from J, with 10 bases between. CDR1 and CDR2 from the germline V gene are LGHNT and FRNRAP. DNA for the CDR3: TGTGCTAGTGGCCCGTCTAGGGAGACCCAGTACTTC. Translating gives CASGPSRETQYF.

This clonotype appeared a few times. V is TRBV7-8 and J is TRBJ1-1; no clear D gene. Trimming left V 0 bases short and J 4 bases short, with 15 bases between. Germline V gene data show CDR1 as SGHVS and CDR2 as FQNEAQ. CDR3 length: 16 residues. CDR3 region: CASSLADLFKGTEAFF. The CDR3 DNA follows: TGTGCCAGCAGCTTAGCCGACTTGTTCAAGGGCACTGAAGCTTTCTTT. Supplemented by reference TRBV7-8 and TRBJ1-1, the full variable domain reads GAGVSQSPRYKVAKRGQDVALRCDPISGHVSLFWYQQALGQGPEFLTYFQNEAQLDKSGLPSDRFFAERPEGSVSTLKIQRTQQEDSAVYLCASSLADLFKGTEAFFGQGTRLTVV.

The chain links TRBV2 to TRBJ2-2; TRBD2 aligns across 8 bases. The germline gives CDR1 SNHLY, CDR2 FYNNEI. The CDR3 consists of 16 residues. V gave up 8 bases and J gave up 2 bases; unmatched junction bases: 10. CDR3 protein: CASHPRTSGNTGELFF. CDR3 DNA: TGTGCCAGCCACCCGAGAACTAGCGGAAACACCGGGGAGCTGTTTTTT.

This clonotype was picked up many times. This chain uses TRBV24-1 with TRBJ2-3; D remains ambiguous. Germline CDR1 KGHDR, CDR2 SFDVKD. The CDR3 extends over 11 amino acids. V was trimmed by 9 bases and J by 2 bases, leaving 5 bases between them. This CDR3 is CATLYTDTQYF. CDR3 DNA sequence: TGTGCCACCCTCTACACAGATACGCAGTATTTT.

The V and J genes are TRBV12-3 or TRBV12-4 and TRBJ1-6, with 9 positions matching TRBD1. Losses at the gene ends were 0 bases for V and 8 bases for J; bases not matched to a gene: 5. This CDR3 is built from 16 residues. The CDR3 protein is CASSLALGTGHSPLHF. The CDR3 region has the DNA TGTGCCAGCAGTTTAGCGCTAGGGACAGGGCATTCACCCCTCCACTTT.

This chain uses TRBV4-1 with TRBJ2-5, with a weak D call TRBD2 (5 bases). The V gene's germline CDR1 is MGHRA and CDR2 YSYEKL. Trimming took 1 base from V and 7 from J, leaving 13 bases between them. The CDR3 totals 14 residues. DNA of the CDR3: TGCGCCAGCAGCCAAGTTCTAGCTTTGGGGACCCAGTACTTC. This gives the protein CASSQVLALGTQYF.

In this sample, this clonotype turned up many times. The chain combines TRBV12-3 or TRBV12-4 with TRBJ2-1; the D is unclear. The V and J ends lost 4 bases and 6 bases respectively, with 4 bases between them. The CDR3 has 11 amino acids. The CDR3 coding sequence is TGTGCCAGCAGTTATAGCAATGAGCAGTTCTTC. Translation: CASSYSNEQFF.

This clonotype was seen more than once but under ten times. This chain uses TRBV7-9 with TRBJ2-5, with unresolved D. The germline V gene has CDR1 SEHNR and CDR2 FQNEAQ (reference sequence). This CDR3 has 14 amino acids. V was trimmed by 2 bases and J by 5 bases, leaving 12 bases between them. CDR3 amino acids: CASSLISPEETQYF. The CDR3 coding sequence is TGTGCCAGCAGCTTAATATCCCCTGAGGAGACCCAGTACTTC.

This clonotype was counted a few times. The rearrangement uses TRBV27 and TRBJ1-1; 9 bases are a match to TRBD1. Trimming at V came to 8 bases and at J to 0 bases, leaving 10 bases not matched to a gene. The CDR3 is 16 amino acids. CDR1 is MNHEY, CDR2 SMNVEV, per germline (reference sequence). CDR3 residues: CASQRTGEGMNTEAFF. Written as DNA, the CDR3 is TGTGCCAGCCAGCGGACAGGGGAGGGCATGAACACTGAAGCTTTCTTT.

As to this clonotype: This may be a read error: a much more frequent sequence differs by one nucleotide. V and J are TRBV5-6 and TRBJ2-6; unclear D gene. CDR3 length: 13 residues. Germline V gene data show CDR1 as SGHDT and CDR2 as YYEEEE. CDR3 amino acids: CARSDTGANVLTF. The CDR3 DNA follows: TGTGCCCGCAGCGATACTGGGGCCAACGTCCTGACTTTC.

The CDR3 sequence: CASSARQGPYNEQFF. The DNA for the CDR3 is TGTGCCAGCAGCGCCCGACAGGGACCCTACAATGAGCAGTTCTTC. The V call is TRBV5-6, the J call TRBJ2-1, with 7 bases fitting TRBD1. Germline CDR1 SGHDT, CDR2 YYEEEE. V lost 4 bases, J lost 2 bases, and 6 bases stayed unmatched. The CDR3 length is 15 residues.

The chain recombines TRBV29-1 with TRBJ2-5; TRBD1 matches at 10 bases. CDR1 is SQVTM, CDR2 ANQGSEA, per germline. V trimming: 6 bases; J trimming: 4 bases; junction bases outside the gene matches: 5. The CDR3 contains 13 residues. The CDR3 DNA reads TGCAGCGTAGCCTGGACAGGGGGAGAGACCCAGTACTTC. Translating it yields CSVAWTGGETQYF.

This clonotype was found a few times. The J gene is TRBJ2-1, the V gene TRBV5-1; the D gene could be TRBD1 or TRBD2 (6 bases each). Looked up from germline, CDR1 is SGHRS and CDR2 is YFSETQ. This CDR3 is built from 16 residues. V lost 3 bases and J 0 bases, leaving 13 bases between the germline ends. The CDR3 sequence: CASSWTAGNSYNEQFF. The DNA for the CDR3 is TGCGCCAGCAGCTGGACAGCGGGCAACTCCTACAATGAGCAGTTCTTC.

The table lists this clonotype with many counts. V is TRBV29-1 and J is TRBJ2-1; 7 bases are a match to TRBD2. The J segment lost 7 bases and the V segment lost 5 bases, leaving 8 bases of the junction unmatched. Germline CDR1 is SQVTM and CDR2 is ANQGSEA. The CDR3 has 13 amino acids. CDR3 sequence: CSVNGRPLNEQFF. The CDR3 coding sequence is TGCAGCGTTAACGGGAGGCCCCTGAATGAGCAGTTCTTC.

CDR3 nucleotide sequence: TGCGCCAGCAGACTGCAAAACCAGGGGGCTTGGGAGCAGTACTTC. It translates to CASRLQNQGAWEQYF. The chain combines TRBV5-1 with TRBJ2-7, with TRBD1 matching over 8 bases. Germline V gives CDR1 SGHRS, CDR2 YFSETQ. This CDR3 contains 15 residues. V gave up 5 bases and J gave up 7 bases; unmatched junction bases: 14.

This clonotype came up many times. CDR3: CASSGFPYNEQFF. The CDR3 region has the DNA TGTGCCAGCAGTGGATTCCCCTACAATGAGCAGTTCTTC. V and J are TRBV12-3 or TRBV12-4 and TRBJ2-1; no clear D gene. The CDR3 sequence is 13 residues long. Trimming stripped 5 bases from V and 2 bases from J, with 7 bases between.

V is TRBV5-1 and J is TRBJ2-7; 7 bases align to TRBD2. The CDR3 contains 15 residues. In germline, CDR1 is SGHRS, CDR2 YFSETQ. V shed 4 bases, J shed 1 base, and the junction held 8 bases outside the gene matches. CDR3 DNA sequence: TGCGCCAGCAGCCCGCGGGGGAGAGCGTCCTACGAGCAGTACGTC. This gives the protein CASSPRGRASYEQYV.

This clonotype appeared a few times. The chain couples TRBV5-1 to TRBJ2-5; no clear D gene. The length of the CDR3 is 13 residues. Per germline, CDR1 SGHRS and CDR2 YFSETQ. Trimming left V 4 bases short and J 2 bases short, with 9 bases between. The CDR3 reads CASSPGNQETQYF. As DNA, the CDR3 is TGCGCCAGCAGCCCGGGTAATCAAGAGACCCAGTACTTC.